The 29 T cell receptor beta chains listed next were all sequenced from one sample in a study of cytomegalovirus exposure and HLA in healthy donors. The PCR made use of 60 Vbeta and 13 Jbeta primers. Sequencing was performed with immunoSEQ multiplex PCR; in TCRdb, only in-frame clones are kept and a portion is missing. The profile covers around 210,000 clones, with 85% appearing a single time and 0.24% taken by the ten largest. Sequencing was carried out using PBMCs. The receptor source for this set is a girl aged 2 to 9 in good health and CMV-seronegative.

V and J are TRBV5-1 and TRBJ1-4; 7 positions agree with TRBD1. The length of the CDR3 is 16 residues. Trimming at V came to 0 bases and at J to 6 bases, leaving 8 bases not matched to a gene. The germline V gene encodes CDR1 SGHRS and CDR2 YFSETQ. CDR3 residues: CASSLGQGTRDEKLFF. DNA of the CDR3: TGCGCCAGCAGCTTGGGACAGGGTACGAGGGATGAAAAACTGTTTTTT.

The CDR3, as DNA: TGTGCCTGGAGGGGGCGGACAGGCTCCTACAATGAGCAGTTCTTC. Translated, it gives CAWRGRTGSYNEQFF. The V call is TRBV30, the J call TRBJ2-1, with TRBD1 identical over 7 bases. J was trimmed by 0 bases and V by 3 bases; bases with no gene match: 5. This CDR3 is built from 15 residues. The germline CDR1 and CDR2 sequences are GTSNPN and SVGIG (reference sequence).

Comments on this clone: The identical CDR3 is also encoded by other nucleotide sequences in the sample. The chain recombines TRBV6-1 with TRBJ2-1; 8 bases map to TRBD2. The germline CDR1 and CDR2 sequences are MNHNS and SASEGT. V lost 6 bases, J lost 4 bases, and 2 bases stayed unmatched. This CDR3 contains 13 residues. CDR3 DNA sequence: TGTGCCAGCAGGGGACTAGGTTACAATGAGCAGTTCTTC. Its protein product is CASRGLGYNEQFF.

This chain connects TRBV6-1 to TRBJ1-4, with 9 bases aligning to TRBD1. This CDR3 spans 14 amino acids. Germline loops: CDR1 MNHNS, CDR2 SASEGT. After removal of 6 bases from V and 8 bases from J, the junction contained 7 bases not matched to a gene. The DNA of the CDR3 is TGTGCCAGCAGCCTACAGGGGGCGGGGGAAAAACTGTTTTTT. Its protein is CASSLQGAGEKLFF.

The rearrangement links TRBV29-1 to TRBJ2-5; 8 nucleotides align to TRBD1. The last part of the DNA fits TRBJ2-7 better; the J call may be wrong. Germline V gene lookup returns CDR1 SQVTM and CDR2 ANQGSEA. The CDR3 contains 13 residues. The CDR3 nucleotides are TGCAGCGCCCGACAGGGGTTCCGCTACGAGCAGTACTTC. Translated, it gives CSARQGFRYEQYF.

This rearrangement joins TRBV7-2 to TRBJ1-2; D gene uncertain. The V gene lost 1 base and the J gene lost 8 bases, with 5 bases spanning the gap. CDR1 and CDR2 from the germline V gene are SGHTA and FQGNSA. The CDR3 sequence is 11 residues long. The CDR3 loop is CASSLVRGYTF. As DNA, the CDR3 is TGTGCCAGCAGCTTAGTCAGGGGCTACACCTTC. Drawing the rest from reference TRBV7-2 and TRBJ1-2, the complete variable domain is GAGVSQSPSNKVTEKGKDVELRCDPISGHTALYWYRQSLGQGLEFLIYFQGNSAPDKSGLPSDRFSAERTGGSVSTLTIQRTQQEDSAVYLCASSLVRGYTFGSGTRLTVV.

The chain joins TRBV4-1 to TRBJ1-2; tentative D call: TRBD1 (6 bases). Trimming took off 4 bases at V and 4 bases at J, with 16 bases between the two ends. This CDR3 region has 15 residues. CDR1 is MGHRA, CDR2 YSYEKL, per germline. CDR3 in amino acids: CASSPLQGQAYGYTF. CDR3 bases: TGCGCCAGCAGCCCTCTGCAGGGGCAGGCCTATGGCTACACCTTC.

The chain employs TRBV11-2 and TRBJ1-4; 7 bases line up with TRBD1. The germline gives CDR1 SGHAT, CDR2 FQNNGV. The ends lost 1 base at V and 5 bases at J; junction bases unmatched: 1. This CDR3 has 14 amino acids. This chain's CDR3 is CASSLGRGNEKLFF. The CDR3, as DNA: TGTGCCAGCAGCTTAGGCAGGGGGAATGAAAAACTGTTTTTT.

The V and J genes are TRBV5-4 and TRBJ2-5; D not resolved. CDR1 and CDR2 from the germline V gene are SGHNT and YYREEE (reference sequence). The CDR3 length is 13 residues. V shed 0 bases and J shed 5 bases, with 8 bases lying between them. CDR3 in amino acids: CASSLVLSETQYF. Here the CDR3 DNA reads TGTGCCAGCAGCTTGGTACTCTCTGAGACCCAGTACTTC.

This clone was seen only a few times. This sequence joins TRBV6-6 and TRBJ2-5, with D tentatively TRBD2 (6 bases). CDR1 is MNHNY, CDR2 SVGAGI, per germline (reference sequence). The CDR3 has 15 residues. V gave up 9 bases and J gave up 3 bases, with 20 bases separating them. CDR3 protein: CASLGREKVEETQYF. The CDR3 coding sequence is TGTGCCAGTCTCGGACGGGAGAAGGTGGAAGAGACCCAGTACTTC.

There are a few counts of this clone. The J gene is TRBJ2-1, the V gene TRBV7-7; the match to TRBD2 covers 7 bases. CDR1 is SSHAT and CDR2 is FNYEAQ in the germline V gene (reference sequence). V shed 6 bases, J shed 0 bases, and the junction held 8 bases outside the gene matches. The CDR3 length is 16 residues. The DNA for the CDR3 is TGTGCCAGCAGTTTCTCTAGCGGTAGCTCCTACAATGAGCAGTTCTTC. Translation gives CASSFSSGSSYNEQFF.

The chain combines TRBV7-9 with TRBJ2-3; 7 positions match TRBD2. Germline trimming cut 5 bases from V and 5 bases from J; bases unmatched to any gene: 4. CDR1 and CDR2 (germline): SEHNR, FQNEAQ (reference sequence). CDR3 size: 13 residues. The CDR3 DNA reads TGTGCCAGCAGCGGGGAGGGAGGAGATACGCAGTATTTT. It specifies CASSGEGGDTQYF.

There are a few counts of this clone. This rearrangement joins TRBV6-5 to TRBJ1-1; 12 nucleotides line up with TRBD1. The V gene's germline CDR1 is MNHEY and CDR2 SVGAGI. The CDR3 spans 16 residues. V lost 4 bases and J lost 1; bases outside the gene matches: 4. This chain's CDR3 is CASSWGQGARNTEAFF. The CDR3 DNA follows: TGTGCCAGCAGTTGGGGACAGGGGGCGCGGAACACTGAAGCTTTCTTT.

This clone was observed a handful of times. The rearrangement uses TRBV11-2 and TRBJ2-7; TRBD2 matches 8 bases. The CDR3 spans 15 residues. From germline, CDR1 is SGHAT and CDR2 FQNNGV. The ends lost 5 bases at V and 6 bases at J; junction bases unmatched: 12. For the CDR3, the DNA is TGTGCCAGCAGCCCCGGCGGGCTCGCGGGAGGCGAGCAGTACTTC. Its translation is CASSPGGLAGGEQYF.

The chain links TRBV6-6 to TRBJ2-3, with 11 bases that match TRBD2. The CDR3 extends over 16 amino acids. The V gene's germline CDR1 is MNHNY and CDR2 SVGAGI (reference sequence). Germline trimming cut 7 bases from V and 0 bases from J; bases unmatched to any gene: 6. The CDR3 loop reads CASTTSGGYSTDTQYF. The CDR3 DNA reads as TGTGCCAGCACCACTAGCGGGGGCTACAGCACAGATACGCAGTATTTT.

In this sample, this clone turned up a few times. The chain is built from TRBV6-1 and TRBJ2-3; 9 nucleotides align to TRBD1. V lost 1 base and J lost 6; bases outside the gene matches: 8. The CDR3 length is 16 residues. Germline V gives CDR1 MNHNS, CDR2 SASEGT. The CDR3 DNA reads TGTGCCAGCAGTGAAGAAGGGGACAGGGTGGCTGATACGCAGTATTTT. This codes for CASSEEGDRVADTQYF.

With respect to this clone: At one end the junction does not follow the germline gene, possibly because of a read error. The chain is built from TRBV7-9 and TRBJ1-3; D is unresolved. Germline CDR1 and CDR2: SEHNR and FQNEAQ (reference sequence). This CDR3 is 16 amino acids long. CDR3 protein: CSSSLVAESSGNTIYF. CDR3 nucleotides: TGTTCCAGCAGCTTAGTTGCTGAGAGCTCTGGAAACACCATATATTTT. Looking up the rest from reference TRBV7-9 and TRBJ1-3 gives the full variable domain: DTGVSQNPRHKITKRGQNVTFRCDPISEHNRLYWYRQTLGQGPEFLTYFQNEAQLEKSRLLSDRFSAERPKGSFSTLEIQRTEQGDSAMYLCSSSLVAESSGNTIYFGEGSWLTVV.

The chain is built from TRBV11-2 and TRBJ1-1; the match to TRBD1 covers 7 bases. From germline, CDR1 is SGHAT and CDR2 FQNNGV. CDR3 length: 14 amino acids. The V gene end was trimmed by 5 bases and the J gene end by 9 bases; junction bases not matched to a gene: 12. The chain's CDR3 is CASSPPTGRLQAFF. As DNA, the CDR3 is TGTGCCAGCAGCCCCCCGACAGGGCGTCTTCAAGCTTTCTTT.

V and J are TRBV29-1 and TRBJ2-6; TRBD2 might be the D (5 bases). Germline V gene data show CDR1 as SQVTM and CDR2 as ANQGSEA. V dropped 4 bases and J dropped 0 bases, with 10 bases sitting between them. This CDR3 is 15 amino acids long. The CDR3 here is CSVGSGSSGANVLTF. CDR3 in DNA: TGCAGCGTTGGATCGGGGAGCTCTGGGGCCAACGTCCTGACTTTC.

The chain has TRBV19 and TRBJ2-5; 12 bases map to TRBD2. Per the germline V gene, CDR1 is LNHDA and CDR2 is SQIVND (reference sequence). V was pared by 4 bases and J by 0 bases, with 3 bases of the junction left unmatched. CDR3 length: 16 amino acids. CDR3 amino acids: CASSTTSGGYQETQYF. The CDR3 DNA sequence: TGTGCCAGTAGTACTACTAGCGGGGGGTACCAAGAGACCCAGTACTTC.

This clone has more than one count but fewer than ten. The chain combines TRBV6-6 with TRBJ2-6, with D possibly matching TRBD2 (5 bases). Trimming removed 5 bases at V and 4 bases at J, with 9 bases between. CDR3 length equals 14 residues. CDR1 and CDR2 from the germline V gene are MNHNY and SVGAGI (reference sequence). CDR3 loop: CASSQLGGANVLTF. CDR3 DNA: TGTGCCAGCAGTCAACTAGGGGGGGCCAACGTCCTGACTTTC.

The CDR3 sequence is CASSQTGEDGYTF. Written as DNA, the CDR3 is TGTGCCAGCAGCCAGACAGGGGAAGATGGCTACACCTTC. The chain combines TRBV7-3 with TRBJ1-2; TRBD1 agrees at 8 bases. CDR1 is SGHTA, CDR2 FQGTGA, per germline. The length of the CDR3 is 13 residues. V shed 5 bases, J shed 6 bases, and the junction held 5 bases outside the gene matches.

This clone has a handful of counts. This chain's CDR3 is CASSSPTRGHEQYF. Here the CDR3 DNA reads TGCGCCAGCAGCTCGCCGACTAGGGGCCACGAGCAGTACTTC. The V gene is TRBV5-1, the J gene TRBJ2-7, with D maybe TRBD2 (6 bases). V lost 3 bases and J lost 5, with 15 bases in between. Germline V gene data show CDR1 as SGHRS and CDR2 as YFSETQ. This CDR3 region has 14 residues.

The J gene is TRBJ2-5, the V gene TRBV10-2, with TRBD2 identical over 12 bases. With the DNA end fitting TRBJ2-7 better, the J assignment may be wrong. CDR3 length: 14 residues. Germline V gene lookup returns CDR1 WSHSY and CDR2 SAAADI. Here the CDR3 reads CASSGLAGVHEQYF. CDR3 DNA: TGCGCCAGCAGTGGACTAGCGGGAGTCCACGAGCAGTACTTC.

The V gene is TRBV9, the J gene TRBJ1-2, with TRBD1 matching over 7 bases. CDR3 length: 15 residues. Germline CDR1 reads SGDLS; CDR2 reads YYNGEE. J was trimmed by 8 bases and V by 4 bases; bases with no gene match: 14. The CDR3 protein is CASSIRQGVYEGYTF. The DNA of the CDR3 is TGTGCCAGCAGCATTCGACAGGGCGTCTACGAGGGCTACACCTTC.

The CDR3 region has the DNA TGTGCCAGCAGCGTCGGATTGGGTTCCGGACTTCCCTACGAGCAGTACTTC. Its protein product is CASSVGLGSGLPYEQYF. The chain combines TRBV9 with TRBJ2-7, with a tentative D call TRBD2 (5 bases). Trimming pared 2 bases from V and 2 bases from J, leaving 20 bases between. The germline CDR1 and CDR2 sequences are SGDLS and YYNGEE. The CDR3 length is 17 residues.

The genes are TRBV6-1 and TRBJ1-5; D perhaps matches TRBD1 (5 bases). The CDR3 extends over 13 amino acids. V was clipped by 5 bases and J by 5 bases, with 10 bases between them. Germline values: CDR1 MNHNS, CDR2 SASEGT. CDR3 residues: CASSTRQHQPQHF. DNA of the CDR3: TGTGCCAGCAGTACTCGACAGCATCAGCCCCAGCATTTT.

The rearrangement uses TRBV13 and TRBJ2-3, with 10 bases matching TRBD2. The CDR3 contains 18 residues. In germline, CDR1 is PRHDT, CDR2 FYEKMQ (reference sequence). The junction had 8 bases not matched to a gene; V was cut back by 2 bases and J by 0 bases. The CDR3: CASSLSRAGGPSTDTQYF. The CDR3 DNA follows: TGTGCCAGCAGCTTAAGTCGAGCGGGGGGGCCGAGCACAGATACGCAGTATTTT.

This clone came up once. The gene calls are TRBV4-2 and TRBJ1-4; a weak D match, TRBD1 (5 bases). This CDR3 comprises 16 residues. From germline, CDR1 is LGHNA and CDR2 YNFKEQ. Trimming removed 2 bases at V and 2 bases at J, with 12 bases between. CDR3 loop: CASSQSTGTTNEKLFF. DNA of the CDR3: TGTGCCAGCAGCCAATCGACGGGGACTACTAATGAAAAACTGTTTTTT.